This TCR beta chain was identified in a study of blood T cells in healthy people across ages. Study background: About one barcoded beta molecule was captured per two T cells (by template switching). Study outcomes and limitations: There was a strong correlation between TCR beta diversity and naive T cell percentage.

Then a second PCR, running roughly 7 to 11 cycles, was carried out with a sample-barcoded 5' primer and a J-beta primer mix. Via MiXCR, TCRdb re-called the 5' RACE reads, giving one row per CDR3 protein. The sample yields under 750,000 distinct CDR3 sequences, under 55% seen once. Regarding this clonotype: Its specificity is unknown.

CDR3 size: 16 residues. Germline values: CDR1 SGHDN, CDR2 FVKESK. V was trimmed by 4 bases and J by 4 bases, leaving 17 bases between them. The chain is built from TRBV14 and TRBJ2-1; D is ambiguous. This TCR came from an elderly man in good health. Sequenced sample: blood. The CDR3 DNA sequence: TGTGCCAGCAGCCCTAGGTCCGGACGGAGTTACAATGAGCAGTTCTTC. It yields the protein CASSPRSGRSYNEQFF.